This entry is about one T cell receptor (beta chain). Between the trimmed V and J ends, which lost 5 bases and 6 bases, there was a span of 11 bases. The CDR3 is 12 residues long. Germline CDR1 and CDR2: SQVTM and ANQGSEA. These data come from a study of CD8+ T cells in alopecia areata. Once RNA had been extracted, it was reverse transcribed into cDNA to act as the sequencing template. Repertoires were generated with immunoSEQ multiplex PCR, while TCRdb's copy carries only in-frame clones and drops some. Seen here are 69,000 or so clones, roughly 57% observed once, and the top ten hold roughly 18%. Individuals with alopecia areata gave both lesional scalp punch biopsies and peripheral blood for collection.

The sequenced sample was CD8+ T cells sorted from blood, obtained at week 0. The chain couples TRBV29-1 to TRBJ2-4; D gene unclear. This clonotype originated in a human donor with alopecia areata. CDR3 region: CSVFDYGNIQYF. The CDR3 DNA reads as TGCAGCGTTTTCGATTACGGAAACATTCAGTACTTC.